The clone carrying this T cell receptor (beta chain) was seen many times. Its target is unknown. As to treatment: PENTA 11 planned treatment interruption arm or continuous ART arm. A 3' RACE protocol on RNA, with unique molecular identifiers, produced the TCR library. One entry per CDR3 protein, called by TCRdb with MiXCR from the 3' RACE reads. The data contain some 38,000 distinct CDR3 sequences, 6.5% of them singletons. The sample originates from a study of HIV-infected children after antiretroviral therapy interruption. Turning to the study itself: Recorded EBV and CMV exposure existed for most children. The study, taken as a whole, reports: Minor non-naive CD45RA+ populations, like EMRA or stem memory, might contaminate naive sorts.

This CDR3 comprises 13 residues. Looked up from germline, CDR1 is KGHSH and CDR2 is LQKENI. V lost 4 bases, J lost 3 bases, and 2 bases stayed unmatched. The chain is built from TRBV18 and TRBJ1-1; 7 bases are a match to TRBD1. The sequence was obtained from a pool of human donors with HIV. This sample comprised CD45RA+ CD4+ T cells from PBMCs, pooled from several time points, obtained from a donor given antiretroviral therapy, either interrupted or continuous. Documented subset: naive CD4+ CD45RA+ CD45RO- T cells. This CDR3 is CASSRDRDTEAFF. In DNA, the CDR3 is TGTGCCAGCTCACGCGACAGGGACACTGAAGCTTTCTTT.